Shown below are 23 T cell receptor beta chains from a single sample sequenced in a study of blood T cell repertoires in COVID-19. The repertoire was sequenced with immunoSEQ multiplex PCR; TCRdb's copy has only in-frame clones and lacks some. The data show around 170,000 clones, 80% seen once. Sequenced: peripheral blood. These receptor sequences come from a man aged 65 to 85 with active or convalescent COVID-19.

This chain links TRBV6-2 or TRBV6-3 with TRBJ2-1; D not resolved. The germline CDR1 and CDR2 sequences are MNHEY and SVGEGT. Trimming cost V 4 bases and J 1 base, with 5 bases left between them. The CDR3 has 13 amino acids. CDR3 bases: TGTGCCAGCAGTTCGGTGTCCTACAATGAGCAGTTCTTC. This translates into CASSSVSYNEQFF.

The V call is TRBV10-1, the J call TRBJ2-1, with unresolved D. Germline CDR1 reads WNHNN; CDR2 reads SYGVQD (reference sequence). The CDR3 extends over 15 amino acids. V gave up 2 bases and J gave up 6 bases, with 14 bases separating them. CDR3 sequence: CASSEDSFLGNEQFF. CDR3 nucleotide sequence: TGCGCCAGCAGTGAGGACTCCTTCTTGGGCAATGAGCAGTTCTTC.

This chain joins TRBV20-1 and TRBJ1-1; 7 bases match TRBD1. The germline V gene encodes CDR1 DFQATT and CDR2 SNEGSKA (reference sequence). The CDR3 is 11 residues long. Trimming removed 3 bases from V and 7 bases from J; junction bases left unmatched: 2. The CDR3 loop reads CSARWDSEAFF. The CDR3 region has the DNA TGCAGTGCTAGGTGGGACAGTGAAGCTTTCTTT.

CDR3 region: CASSPRGGADTEAFF. Here the CDR3 DNA reads TGTGCCAGCTCACCACGCGGGGGCGCGGACACTGAAGCTTTCTTT. The chain links TRBV18 to TRBJ1-1, with D possibly matching TRBD1 (6 bases). The CDR3 is 15 residues long. The germline CDR1 and CDR2 sequences are KGHSH and LQKENI. With 1 base removed from V and 3 bases from J, the gap between germline ends came to 12 bases.

The chain recombines TRBV19 with TRBJ1-5, with 7 bases fitting TRBD1. Germline trimming cut 7 bases from V and 4 bases from J; bases unmatched to any gene: 10. Per germline, CDR1 LNHDA and CDR2 SQIVND (reference sequence). The CDR3 is made up of 15 amino acids. In DNA, the CDR3 is TGTGCCAGTACTTCCGGGACAGCCTTTAATCAGCCCCAGCATTTT. Amino acids: CASTSGTAFNQPQHF.

J is TRBJ2-1 and V is TRBV2, with TRBD1 matching over 8 bases. CDR1 and CDR2 from the germline V gene are SNHLY and FYNNEI. V shed 1 base and J 0 bases; nucleotides not matched to a gene: 2. The CDR3 loop spans 16 amino acids. The CDR3 is CASSEEGTGSYNEQFF. CDR3 coding DNA: TGTGCCAGCAGTGAAGAGGGGACAGGCTCCTACAATGAGCAGTTCTTC.

V and J are TRBV5-1 and TRBJ2-7; TRBD1 is a possible D gene (6 bases). Per germline, CDR1 SGHRS and CDR2 YFSETQ. The V end lost 4 bases, the J end lost 7 bases, and 18 bases lay between the germline ends. The CDR3 runs 14 residues. This CDR3 reads CASSQDSGKVEQYF. CDR3 DNA sequence: TGCGCCAGCAGCCAGGACAGTGGGAAGGTAGAGCAGTACTTC. Drawing the rest from reference TRBV5-1 and TRBJ2-7, the complete variable domain is KAGVTQTPRYLIKTRGQQVTLSCSPISGHRSVSWYQQTPGQGLQFLFEYFSETQRNKGNFPGRFSGRQFSNSRSEMNVSTLELGDSALYLCASSQDSGKVEQYFGPGTRLTVT.

This clone has a handful of counts. This chain uses TRBV6-6 with TRBJ1-5; 10 nucleotides match TRBD1. The CDR3 sequence is 15 residues long. Losses at the gene ends were 6 bases for V and 5 bases for J; bases not matched to a gene: 7. Germline assignment: CDR1 MNHNY and CDR2 SVGAGI (reference sequence). This chain's CDR3 is CASSTGTGEYQPQHF. In DNA form, the CDR3 reads TGTGCCAGCAGCACCGGGACAGGGGAGTATCAGCCCCAGCATTTT.

This chain connects TRBV11-3 to TRBJ2-1; 7 bases map to TRBD2. This CDR3 comprises 15 residues. Germline V gene data show CDR1 as SGHNT and CDR2 as YENEEA. V lost 1 base to trimming and J lost 4 bases; unmatched junction nucleotides: 4. In DNA form, the CDR3 reads TGTGCCAGCAGCTTAGGCGGGAGTAGGTACAATGAGCAGTTCTTC. The encoded protein is CASSLGGSRYNEQFF.

The chain combines TRBV6-6 with TRBJ1-3, with 10 nucleotides matching TRBD1. Germline V gives CDR1 MNHNY, CDR2 SVGAGI (reference sequence). V shed 6 bases, J shed 0 bases, and the junction held 5 bases outside the gene matches. This CDR3 is 16 amino acids long. CDR3 protein: CASRGQGVSSGNTIYF. CDR3 DNA sequence: TGTGCCAGCAGAGGACAGGGGGTCAGCTCTGGAAACACCATATATTTT.

About this clone itself: A much larger clone lies one base from this, so it may be a read error. The J gene is TRBJ2-2, the V gene TRBV7-2; D gene unclear. Trimming shortened V by 5 bases and J by 0 bases, and 4 bases separated the two germline ends. CDR3 size: 13 residues. Germline loops: CDR1 SGHTA, CDR2 FQGNSA. This CDR3 is CASSTANTGELFF. The DNA of the CDR3 is TGTGCCAGCAGCACAGCGAACACCGGGGAGCTGTTTTTT.

This clone was recorded once. This chain links TRBV2 with TRBJ1-5, with 8 nucleotides matching TRBD1. Germline V gene sequence: CDR1 SNHLY, CDR2 FYNNEI. CDR3 length: 16 residues. The V segment lost 5 bases and the J segment 6 bases; nucleotides outside the gene matches: 12. The CDR3 loop is CASSLRSQGGGQPQHF. The CDR3 region has the DNA TGTGCCAGCAGTTTACGATCACAGGGGGGGGGTCAGCCCCAGCATTTT.

This chain joins TRBV19 and TRBJ2-2, with D perhaps TRBD1 (6 bases). Germline V lookup: CDR1 LNHDA, CDR2 SQIVND (reference sequence). The CDR3 spans 13 residues. V was cut by 6 bases and J by 4 bases, with 9 bases left in between. CDR3 protein: CASRARGTGELFF. In nucleotides, the CDR3 is TGTGCCAGTAGAGCCAGGGGCACCGGGGAGCTGTTTTTT.

This clone has a handful of counts. The chain has TRBV4-2 and TRBJ2-5, with TRBD2 matching over 9 bases. The CDR3 is 14 residues long. Per the germline V gene, CDR1 is LGHNA and CDR2 is YNFKEQ. V gave up 5 bases and J gave up 5 bases; unmatched junction bases: 6. The CDR3 reads CASSSAGGGETQYF. DNA for the CDR3: TGTGCCAGCAGCTCAGCGGGAGGCGGGGAGACCCAGTACTTC.

V is TRBV10-3 and J is TRBJ2-3; TRBD2 might be the D (6 bases). The V end lost 9 bases, the J end lost 1 base, and 17 bases lay between the germline ends. CDR3 size: 15 residues. CDR1 and CDR2 from the germline V gene are ENHRY and SYGVKD. Here the CDR3 reads CAIANTGEGTDTQYF. CDR3 DNA: TGTGCCATTGCTAATACGGGGGAGGGCACAGATACGCAGTATTTT.

The J gene is TRBJ2-7, the V gene TRBV5-8, with D tentatively TRBD1 (5 bases). V lost 5 bases and J lost 4, with 16 bases in between. Germline CDR1 SGHTS, CDR2 YDEGEE. This CDR3 contains 14 residues. The CDR3 sequence is CASRPGHVVYEQYF. The CDR3 coding sequence is TGTGCCAGCAGGCCCGGACACGTTGTTTACGAGCAGTACTTC.

The V gene is TRBV13, the J gene TRBJ2-7, with TRBD2 matching 8 bases. The CDR3 runs to 16 residues. The ends lost 4 bases at V and 4 bases at J; junction bases unmatched: 12. CDR1 is PRHDT and CDR2 is FYEKMQ in the germline V gene (reference sequence). CDR3 region: CASSSFRSGSSYEQYF. CDR3 nucleotide sequence: TGTGCCAGCAGCTCCTTTCGAAGCGGGAGTTCGTACGAGCAGTACTTC.

V usage is TRBV19 and J usage is TRBJ1-2, with D unclear. Germline CDR1 reads LNHDA; CDR2 reads SQIVND (reference sequence). Trimming shortened V by 10 bases and J by 5 bases, and 11 bases separated the two germline ends. CDR3 length: 11 residues. CDR3 DNA: TGTGCCACCCACTCCGGGTATGGCTACACCTTC. The encoded protein is CATHSGYGYTF.

The V gene is TRBV3-1 (or the pseudogene TRBV3-2), the J gene TRBJ1-2; D is possibly TRBD1 (6 bases). Germline loops: CDR1 LGHDT, CDR2 YNNKEL (reference sequence). The CDR3 is made up of 14 amino acids. Trimming removed 4 bases from V and 6 bases from J, with 15 bases in between. This CDR3 is CASSRGGPGDGYTF. The CDR3 nucleotides read TGTGCCAGCAGCCGCGGGGGGCCGGGAGATGGCTACACCTTC.

The chain has TRBV5-1 and TRBJ2-1; 7 bases are shared with TRBD1. Germline V CDR1 and CDR2: SGHRS, YFSETQ. The V gene end was trimmed by 2 bases and the J gene end by 3 bases; junction bases not matched to a gene: 5. This CDR3 is 15 amino acids long. The CDR3 loop is CASSFDRVDYNEQFF. DNA of the CDR3: TGCGCCAGCAGCTTCGACAGGGTAGACTACAATGAGCAGTTCTTC. The variable domain in full, completed from reference TRBV5-1 and TRBJ2-1, reads KAGVTQTPRYLIKTRGQQVTLSCSPISGHRSVSWYQQTPGQGLQFLFEYFSETQRNKGNFPGRFSGRQFSNSRSEMNVSTLELGDSALYLCASSFDRVDYNEQFFGPGTRLTVL.

This clone has only a few counts. V is TRBV7-8 and J is TRBJ1-1; tentatively, D is TRBD1 (6 bases). The CDR3 sequence is 15 residues long. Germline V gene data show CDR1 as SGHVS and CDR2 as FQNEAQ. V lost 5 bases and J 6 bases, leaving 19 bases between the germline ends. For the CDR3, the DNA is TGTGCCAGCAGCGTTGAAGCCAGGGGTCCCGCTGAAGCTTTCTTT. Its protein product is CASSVEARGPAEAFF.

V and J are TRBV11-2 and TRBJ1-3, with TRBD1 as a possible D gene (5 bases). This CDR3 spans 17 amino acids. V was cut by 5 bases and J by 2 bases, with 19 bases left in between. Germline loops: CDR1 SGHAT, CDR2 FQNNGV. CDR3 residues: CASSVFYEGLPGNTIYF. The CDR3 DNA sequence: TGTGCCAGCAGCGTATTTTACGAGGGACTACCTGGAAACACCATATATTTT.

This chain uses TRBV5-1 with TRBJ2-7, with a tentative D call TRBD1 (6 bases). V lost 7 bases and J 0 bases, leaving 17 bases between the germline ends. The CDR3 loop spans 15 amino acids. CDR1 is SGHRS and CDR2 is YFSETQ in the germline V gene. The CDR3 is CASGAGTPSSYEQYF. CDR3 nucleotides: TGCGCCAGCGGGGCCGGGACACCGAGCTCCTACGAGCAGTACTTC.